This TCR beta chain was recorded in a study of resident and recirculating memory T cells in vitiligo. Study context: Each patient gave two lesional and two nonlesional epidermal shave biopsies, plus PBMCs. Study observations and caveats: Clonality differed among vitiligo lesions, with no unique dominant clone. Different lesions suggested infiltration by different T cell clones.

Generated by immunoSEQ multiplex PCR, the TCRdb table keeps only in-frame clones and is missing some. This sample has about 76,000 clones; about 91% occur once, and the top ten carry 4% to 5.5%. The V gene's germline CDR1 is MNHEY and CDR2 SMNVEV (reference sequence). This CDR3 has 16 residues. The ends lost 6 bases at V and 3 bases at J; junction bases unmatched: 13. For this clone: Its antigen is not identified.

The rearrangement joins TRBV27 to TRBJ1-2; 7 nucleotides match TRBD1. Sequenced sample: blood. This TCR was sampled from a male donor with vitiligo. The CDR3 DNA reads TGTGCCAGCAGGGATCTAACCGGGACAGCTCACTATGGCTACACCTTC. It specifies CASRDLTGTAHYGYTF.